This T cell receptor beta chain was identified during a study of T cells after yellow fever vaccination. Broader study findings: Some clonotypes were seen in both the CD4 and the CD8 compartments. These made up a small share and likely arose from convergent recombination.

TCRdb reprocessed the 5' RACE reads via MiXCR and lists one record per CDR3 protein. The sample lists fewer than 20,000 distinct CDR3 sequences, over 3.5% seen once, with about 0.4% in the top ten. This clonotype has at least ten counts. Between the trimmed V and J ends, which lost 6 bases and 1 base, there was a span of 19 bases. CDR1 is MNHEY, CDR2 SVGEGT, per germline. This CDR3 comprises 16 residues. This TCR was recovered from a man aged 25-40 years who received the YFV17D yellow fever vaccine. Source: PBMCs, either bulk or a sorted T-cell subset (CD4+, CD8+, memory, or dextramer-sorted; not recorded which), taken 15 days after the yellow fever booster vaccination. The chain has TRBV6-2 or TRBV6-3 and TRBJ2-7, with D uncertain. Here the CDR3 DNA reads TGTGCCAGCAGCCCTTATGAGTTAGGTGCATCCTACGAGCAGTACTTC. This gives the protein CASSPYELGASYEQYF.